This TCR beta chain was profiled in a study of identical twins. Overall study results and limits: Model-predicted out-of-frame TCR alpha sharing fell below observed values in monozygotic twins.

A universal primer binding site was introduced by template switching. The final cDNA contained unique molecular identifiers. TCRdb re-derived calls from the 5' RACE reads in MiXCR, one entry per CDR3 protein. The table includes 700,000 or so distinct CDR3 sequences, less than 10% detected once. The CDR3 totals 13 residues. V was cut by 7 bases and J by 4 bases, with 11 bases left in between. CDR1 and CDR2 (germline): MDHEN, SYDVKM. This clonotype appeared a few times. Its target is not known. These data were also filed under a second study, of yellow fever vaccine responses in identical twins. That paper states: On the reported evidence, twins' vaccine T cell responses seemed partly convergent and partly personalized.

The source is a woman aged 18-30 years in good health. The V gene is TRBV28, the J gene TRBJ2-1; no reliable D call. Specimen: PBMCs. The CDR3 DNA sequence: TGTGCCAGCACACTCGACGAATACAATGAGCAGTTCTTC. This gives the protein CASTLDEYNEQFF.